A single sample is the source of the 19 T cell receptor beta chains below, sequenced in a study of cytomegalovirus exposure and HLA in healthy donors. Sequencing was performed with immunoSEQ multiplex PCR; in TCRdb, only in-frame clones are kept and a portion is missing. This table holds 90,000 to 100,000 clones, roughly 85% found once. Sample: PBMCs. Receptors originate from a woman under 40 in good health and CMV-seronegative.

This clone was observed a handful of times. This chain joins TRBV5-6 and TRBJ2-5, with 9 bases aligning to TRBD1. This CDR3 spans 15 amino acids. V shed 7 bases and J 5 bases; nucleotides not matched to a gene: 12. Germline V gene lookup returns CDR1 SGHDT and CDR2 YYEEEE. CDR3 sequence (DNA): TGTGCCAGCGCTGGGGCGGGACAGGGTCCTGAGACCCAGTACTTC. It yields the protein CASAGAGQGPETQYF.

CDR3 in DNA: TGTGCCAGCGTGAGAGACGGGGAGCTGTTTTTT. Its translation is CASVRDGELFF. This rearrangement joins TRBV19 to TRBJ2-2; D gene ambiguous. Germline CDR1 LNHDA, CDR2 SQIVND (reference sequence). V was trimmed by 9 bases and J by 7 bases, leaving 9 bases between them. The CDR3 sequence is 11 residues long.

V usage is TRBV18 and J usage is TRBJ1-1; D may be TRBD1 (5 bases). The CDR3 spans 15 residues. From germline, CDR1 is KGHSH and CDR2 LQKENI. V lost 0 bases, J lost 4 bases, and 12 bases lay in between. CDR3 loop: CASSPPIMGPTEAFF. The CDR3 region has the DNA TGTGCCAGCTCACCACCCATCATGGGGCCCACTGAAGCTTTCTTT.

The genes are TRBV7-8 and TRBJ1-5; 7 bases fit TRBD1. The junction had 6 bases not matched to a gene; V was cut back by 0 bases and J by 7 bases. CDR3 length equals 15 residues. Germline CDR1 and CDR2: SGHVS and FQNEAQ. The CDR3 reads CASSLAGAGGQPQHF. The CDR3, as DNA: TGTGCCAGCAGCTTAGCGGGGGCAGGGGGGCAGCCCCAGCATTTT.

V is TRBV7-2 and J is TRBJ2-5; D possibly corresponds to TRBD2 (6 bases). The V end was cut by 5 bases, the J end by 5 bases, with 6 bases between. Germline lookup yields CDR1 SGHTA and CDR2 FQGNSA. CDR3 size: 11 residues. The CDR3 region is CASSRGETQYF. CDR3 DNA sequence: TGTGCCAGCAGCCGGGGGGAGACCCAGTACTTC.

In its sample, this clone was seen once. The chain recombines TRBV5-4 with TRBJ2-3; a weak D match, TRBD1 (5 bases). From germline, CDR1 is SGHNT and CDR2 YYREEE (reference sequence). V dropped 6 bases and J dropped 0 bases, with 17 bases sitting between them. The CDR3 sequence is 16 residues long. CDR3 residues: CASNSGDRFSTDTQYF. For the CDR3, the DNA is TGTGCCAGCAACTCCGGTGACAGATTTAGCACAGATACGCAGTATTTT.

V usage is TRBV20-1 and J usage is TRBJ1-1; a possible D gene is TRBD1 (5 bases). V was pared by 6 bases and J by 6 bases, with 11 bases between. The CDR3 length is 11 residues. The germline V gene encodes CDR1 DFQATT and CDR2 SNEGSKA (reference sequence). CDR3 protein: CSATRQSEAFF. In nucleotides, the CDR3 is TGCAGTGCAACCAGACAGTCTGAAGCTTTCTTT.

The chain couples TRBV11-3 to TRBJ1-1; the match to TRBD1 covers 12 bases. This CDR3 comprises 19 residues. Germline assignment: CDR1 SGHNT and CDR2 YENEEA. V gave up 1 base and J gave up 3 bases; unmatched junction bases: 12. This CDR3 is CASSLGEVPGQGADTEAFF. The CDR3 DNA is TGTGCCAGCAGCTTAGGCGAAGTCCCGGGACAGGGGGCGGACACTGAAGCTTTCTTT.

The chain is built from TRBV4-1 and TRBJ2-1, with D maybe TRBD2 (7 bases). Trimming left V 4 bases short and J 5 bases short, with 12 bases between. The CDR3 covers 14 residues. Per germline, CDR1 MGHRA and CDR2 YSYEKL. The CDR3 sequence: CASSLGEGDNEQFF. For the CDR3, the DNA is TGCGCCAGCAGCCTAGGGGAGGGGGACAATGAGCAGTTCTTC.

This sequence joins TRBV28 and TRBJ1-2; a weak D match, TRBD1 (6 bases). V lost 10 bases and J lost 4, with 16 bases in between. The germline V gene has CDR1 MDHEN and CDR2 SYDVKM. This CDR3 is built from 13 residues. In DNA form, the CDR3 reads TGTGCCATCAGGCGTGGGACACCCTATGGCTACACCTTC. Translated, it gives CAIRRGTPYGYTF.

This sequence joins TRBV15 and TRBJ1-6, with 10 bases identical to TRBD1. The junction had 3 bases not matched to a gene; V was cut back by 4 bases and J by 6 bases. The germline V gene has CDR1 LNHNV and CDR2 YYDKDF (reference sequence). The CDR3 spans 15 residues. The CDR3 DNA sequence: TGTGCCACCAGCACCCGGGACAGGGGTAATTCACCCCTCCACTTT. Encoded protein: CATSTRDRGNSPLHF.

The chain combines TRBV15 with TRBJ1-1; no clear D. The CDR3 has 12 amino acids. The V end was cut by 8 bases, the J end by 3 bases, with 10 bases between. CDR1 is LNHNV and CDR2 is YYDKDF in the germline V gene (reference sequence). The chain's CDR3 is CATGRVDTEAFF. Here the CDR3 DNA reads TGTGCCACCGGGAGGGTTGACACTGAAGCTTTCTTT.

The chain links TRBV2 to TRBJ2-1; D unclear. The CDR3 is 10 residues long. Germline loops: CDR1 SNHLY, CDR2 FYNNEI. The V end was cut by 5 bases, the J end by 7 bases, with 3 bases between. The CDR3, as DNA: TGTGCCAGCAGTTCTAATGAGCAGTTCTTC. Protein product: CASSSNEQFF.

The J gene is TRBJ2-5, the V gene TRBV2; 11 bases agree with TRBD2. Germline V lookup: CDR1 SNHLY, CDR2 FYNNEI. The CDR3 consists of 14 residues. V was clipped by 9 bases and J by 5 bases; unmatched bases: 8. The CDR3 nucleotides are TGTGCCAGTTCTGTGACTAGCGGGGAGGAGACCCAGTACTTC. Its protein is CASSVTSGEETQYF.

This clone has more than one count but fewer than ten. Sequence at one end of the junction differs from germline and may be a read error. The CDR3, as DNA: TGTGCTAGCAGCCCTACAGGGGGCGACGAGCAGTACTTC. Its translation: CASSPTGGDEQYF. V is TRBV7-7 and J is TRBJ2-7; 9 positions match TRBD1. This CDR3 is built from 13 residues. The V gene's germline CDR1 is SSHAT and CDR2 FNYEAQ (reference sequence).

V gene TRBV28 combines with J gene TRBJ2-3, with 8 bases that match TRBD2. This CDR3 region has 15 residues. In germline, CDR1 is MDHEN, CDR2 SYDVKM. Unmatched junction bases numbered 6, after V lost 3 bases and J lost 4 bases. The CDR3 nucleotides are TGTGCCAGCAGTTTGTACGGGGGGGGAGCAGATACGCAGTATTTT. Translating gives CASSLYGGGADTQYF. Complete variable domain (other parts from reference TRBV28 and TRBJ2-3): DVKVTQSSRYLVKRTGEKVFLECVQDMDHENMFWYRQDPGLGLRLIYFSYDVKMKEKGDIPEGYSVSREKKERFSLILESASTNQTSMYLCASSLYGGGADTQYFGPGTRLTVL.

CDR3 sequence (DNA): TGTGCCAGCAGCGTAGTGACGGGCTCCTACAATGAGCAGTTCTTC. Its protein is CASSVVTGSYNEQFF. V gene TRBV9 combines with J gene TRBJ2-1; no clear D gene. The V gene's germline CDR1 is SGDLS and CDR2 YYNGEE. Trimming removed 0 bases from V and 0 bases from J, with 7 bases in between. The CDR3 has 15 amino acids.

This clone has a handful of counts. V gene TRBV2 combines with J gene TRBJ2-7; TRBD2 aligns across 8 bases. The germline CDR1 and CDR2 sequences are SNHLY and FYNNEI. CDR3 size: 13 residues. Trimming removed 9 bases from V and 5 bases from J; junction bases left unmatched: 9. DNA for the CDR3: TGTGCCAGTCTAAGCGGGGGATTAAACGAGCAGTACTTC. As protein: CASLSGGLNEQYF.

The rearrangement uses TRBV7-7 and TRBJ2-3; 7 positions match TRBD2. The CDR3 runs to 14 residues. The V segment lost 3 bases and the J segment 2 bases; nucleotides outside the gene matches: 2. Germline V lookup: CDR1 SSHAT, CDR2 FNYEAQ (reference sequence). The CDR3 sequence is CASSFGGVTDTQYF. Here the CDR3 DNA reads TGTGCCAGCAGCTTTGGGGGGGTCACAGATACGCAGTATTTT.